A selection of T cell receptor beta chains follows, all from one sample in a study of T cells in Graves' hyperthyroidism and ophthalmopathy. MiXCR, applied by TCRdb to the multiplex PCR reads, yields one record per CDR3 protein. This sample has roughly 510,000 distinct CDR3 sequences, with 46% found just once. The source material was peripheral blood or thyroid tissue (not recorded which). These receptors all stem from an adult woman with Graves' disease, either hyperthyroidism or ophthalmopathy (not recorded which). Both conserved end residues are part of each CDR3. D genes are given only for firm matches. Clone size is not always given. Where it is, it says once, few, many or a class for expanded clones.

d_gene	abundance	v_gene	j_gene	CDR3aa	CDR3nt
TRBD1	many	TRBV20-1	TRBJ1-1	CSPGQPRTEAFF	TGCAGCCCGGGACAGCCGAGGACTGAAGCTTTCTTT
-	many	TRBV20-1	TRBJ2-6	CSARVGTGANVLTF	TGCAGTGCTAGAGTTGGGACTGGGGCCAACGTCCTGACTTTC
TRBD1	-	TRBV7-9	TRBJ2-7	CASSSGTDEQYF	TGTGCCAGCAGCTCCGGGACAGACGAGCAGTACTTC
TRBD1	many	TRBV11-2	TRBJ2-5	CASSSWTGVETQYF	TGTGCCAGCAGCTCCTGGACAGGGGTGGAGACCCAGTACTTC
TRBD2	many	TRBV11-2	TRBJ2-7	CASSLILGGPYEQYF	TGTGCCAGCAGCTTGATCCTGGGAGGGCCCTACGAGCAGTACTTC
-	-	TRBV10-2	TRBJ2-7	CASSLRPEAEPYEQYF	TGTGCCAGCAGTTTACGTCCCGAGGCTGAACCCTACGAGCAGTACTTC
-	many	TRBV4-1	TRBJ1-1	CASSQDPRSEAFF	TGCGCCAGCAGCCAAGATCCTCGGTCTGAAGCTTTCTTT
TRBD1	few	TRBV6-5	TRBJ2-7	CASSYLDRPMYEQYF	TGTGCCAGCAGTTACTTGGACAGGCCGATGTACGAGCAGTACTTC
-	-	TRBV29-1	TRBJ1-4	CSVRKTVSNEKLFF	TGCAGCGTTCGAAAAACAGTTTCTAATGAAAAACTGTTTTTC
-	-	TRBV6-6	TRBJ2-7	CASTKDGTYEQYF	TGTGCCAGCACCAAAGACGGAACCTACGAGCAGTACTTC
-	-	TRBV7-2	TRBJ1-5	CASSTSGRAYEHF	TGTGCCAGCAGCACTAGCGGGAGGGCCTACGAGCATTTT
-	many	TRBV19	TRBJ2-2	CASSNYSGSHTGELFF	TGTGCCAGTAGTAATTACAGCGGGTCGCACACCGGGGAGCTGTTTTTT
-	-	TRBV10-1	TRBJ2-7	CASPWDRSTSYEQYF	TGCGCCAGCCCTTGGGACCGCAGCACATCCTACGAGCAGTACTTC
-	many	TRBV29-1	TRBJ2-5	CSVAPNRARGETQYF	TGCAGCGTTGCCCCCAACAGGGCGCGAGGGGAGACCCAGTACTTC
TRBD2	many	TRBV7-9	TRBJ2-5	CASSRTSIHQETQYF	TGTGCCAGCAGTCGGACTAGCATCCACCAAGAGACCCAGTACTTC
-	-	TRBV5-1	TRBJ2-7	CSSSFRDGRGYEQYF	TGCTCCAGCAGCTTCCGGGACGGAAGGGGCTACGAGCAGTACTTC
-	many	TRBV7-2	TRBJ2-7	CASSLAGYPGVDEQYF	TGTGCCAGCAGCTTAGCCGGGTACCCAGGGGTAGACGAGCAGTACTTC
-	-	TRBV7-9	TRBJ2-6	CASSLGTLRAGANVLTF	TGTGCCAGCAGCTTAGGAACACTGCGGGCTGGGGCCAACGTCCTGACTTTC
-	-	TRBV5-4	TRBJ2-5	CASRRAGTGETQYF	TGTGCCAGCAGGCGCGCAGGGACGGGAGAGACCCAGTACTTC
-	-	TRBV29-1	TRBJ2-7	CSASSAGLFIYEQYF	TGCAGCGCCAGCAGTGCGGGGTTGTTCATCTACGAGCAGTACTTC
-	-	TRBV15	TRBJ1-1	CATSRDRFNTEAFF	TGTGCCACCAGCAGAGACAGATTTAACACTGAAGCTTTCTTT
-	-	TRBV11-2	TRBJ2-2	CASSSPGPTNTGELFF	TGTGCCAGCAGCTCACCGGGACCTACGAACACCGGGGAGCTGTTTTTT
-	-	TRBV15	TRBJ1-1	CATSRDRTNTEAFF	TGTGCCACCAGCAGAGATAGGACGAACACTGAAGCTTTCTTT
-	many	TRBV7-2	TRBJ1-5	CASSGTGRTEPQHF	TGTGCCAGCAGCGGCACCGGGAGGACGGAGCCCCAGCATTTT
-	many	TRBV6-5	TRBJ1-2	CASRLVGYGYTF	TGTGCCAGCAGGTTGGTCGGCTATGGCTACACCTTC
TRBD1	-	TRBV9	TRBJ1-1	CASSNAWGTVNTEAFF	TGTGCCAGCAGCAACGCGTGGGGGACAGTGAACACTGAAGCTTTCTTT
-	many	TRBV5-1	TRBJ2-7	CASRLDRDKQYF	TGCGCCAGCAGACTGGACCGGGACAAGCAGTACTTC
-	-	TRBV20-1	TRBJ1-4	CSALGGGIEKLFF	TGCAGTGCTCTAGGGGGTGGGATCGAAAAACTGTTTTTT
TRBD2	-	TRBV20-1	TRBJ2-7	CSARLAGEEEQYF	TGCAGTGCCAGACTAGCGGGAGAGGAGGAGCAGTACTTC
TRBD1	medium-sized	TRBV2	TRBJ1-4	CASSEGDSPNEKLFF	TGTGCCAGCAGTGAGGGGGACAGCCCTAATGAAAAACTGTTTTTT
TRBD1	-	TRBV2	TRBJ2-7	CASDRGSAYEQYF	TGTGCCAGCGACAGGGGGAGTGCCTACGAGCAGTACTTC
-	-	TRBV10-3	TRBJ1-1	CAISWTGEGTEAFF	TGTGCCATCAGCTGGACCGGGGAGGGCACTGAAGCTTTCTTT
TRBD2	few	TRBV24-1	TRBJ2-5	CATAQRGWQETQYF	TGTGCCACCGCCCAGCGGGGCTGGCAAGAGACCCAGTACTTC
-	-	TRBV15	TRBJ1-5	CATSGTGNQPQHF	TGTGCCACCAGCGGTACAGGAAATCAGCCCCAGCATTTT
TRBD1	-	TRBV7-2	TRBJ1-5	CASSLLDRAQHF	TGTGCCAGCAGCCTTCTGGACAGGGCCCAGCATTTT
-	-	TRBV7-9	TRBJ2-7	CASSLDSGMGKQYF	TGTGCCAGCAGCTTAGATTCCGGTATGGGGAAGCAGTACTTC
TRBD2	many	TRBV7-8	TRBJ2-5	CASRLGSGRAGETQYF	TGTGCCAGCAGATTAGGTAGCGGGAGGGCCGGAGAGACCCAGTACTTC
-	many	TRBV10-3	TRBJ1-3	CATEDLSGNTIYF	TGTGCCACCGAGGACCTCTCTGGAAACACCATATATTTT
-	-	TRBV7-9	TRBJ2-2	CASSLNPGVSGELFF	TGTGCCAGCAGCTTAAATCCTGGGGTCAGCGGGGAGCTGTTTTTT
TRBD1	few	TRBV19	TRBJ1-1	CASSIMTGPGTEAFF	TGTGCCAGCAGCATCATGACAGGGCCGGGCACTGAAGCTTTCTTT
-	-	TRBV18	TRBJ2-7	CASSPLSRGSHEQYF	TGTGCCAGCTCACCGCTCTCTAGGGGGTCCCACGAGCAGTACTTC
-	-	TRBV11-2	TRBJ1-6	CASSLEVGDSPLHF	TGTGCCAGCAGCTTGGAAGTCGGTGATTCACCCCTCCACTTT
TRBD2	-	TRBV14	TRBJ2-5	CASSQARGLAGTRQETRYF	TGTGCCAGCAGCCAAGCTCGAGGACTAGCGGGAACTCGCCAAGAGACCCGGTACTTC
-	once	TRBV12-5	TRBJ2-7	CASGLVLAEQYF	TGTGCTAGTGGTTTAGTACTAGCCGAGCAGTACTTC
-	-	TRBV10-3	TRBJ1-1	CAISRGGADTEAFF	TGTGCCATCAGTCGGGGGGGGGCGGATACTGAAGCTTTCTTT
TRBD1	-	TRBV20-1	TRBJ1-6	CSARVRQGTGNSPLHF	TGCAGTGCTAGGGTTAGACAGGGGACTGGCAATTCACCCCTCCACTTT
TRBD1	-	TRBV3-1	TRBJ1-1	CASSQLGQAAFF	TGTGCCAGCAGCCAATTGGGACAGGCGGCTTTCTTT
TRBD1	few	TRBV6-5	TRBJ1-5	CASSSGTVSNQPQHF	TGTGCCAGCAGTTCCGGGACAGTTAGCAATCAGCCCCAGCATTTT
-	-	TRBV29-1	TRBJ1-3	CSVATGSSGNTIYF	TGCAGCGTCGCCACAGGGAGCTCTGGAAACACCATATATTTT
-	-	TRBV15	TRBJ2-7	CATSREGRGPERGEQYF	TGTGCCACCAGCAGAGAGGGCAGGGGGCCCGAGCGGGGCGAGCAGTACTTC
TRBD2	many	TRBV20-1	TRBJ2-7	CSARDSATSGRRFEQYF	TGCAGTGCTAGAGATTCGGCGACTAGCGGGAGGAGGTTCGAGCAGTACTTC
TRBD1	-	TRBV7-2	TRBJ2-5	CASSIHGTGGGETQYF	TGTGCCAGCAGCATTCACGGGACAGGGGGCGGAGAGACCCAGTACTTC